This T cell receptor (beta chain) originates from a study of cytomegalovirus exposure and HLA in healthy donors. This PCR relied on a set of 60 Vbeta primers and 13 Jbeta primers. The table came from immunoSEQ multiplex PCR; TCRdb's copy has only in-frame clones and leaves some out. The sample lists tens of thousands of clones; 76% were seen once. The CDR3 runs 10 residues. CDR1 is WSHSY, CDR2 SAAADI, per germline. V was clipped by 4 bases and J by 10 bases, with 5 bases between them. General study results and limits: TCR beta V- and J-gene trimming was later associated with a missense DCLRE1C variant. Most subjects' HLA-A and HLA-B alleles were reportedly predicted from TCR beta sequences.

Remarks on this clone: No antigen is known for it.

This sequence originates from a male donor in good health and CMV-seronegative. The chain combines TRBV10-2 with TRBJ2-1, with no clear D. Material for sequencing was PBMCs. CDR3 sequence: CASSAREQFF. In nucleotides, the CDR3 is TGCGCCAGCAGTGCGCGGGAGCAGTTCTTC.